This T cell receptor beta chain originates from a study of blood T cells in healthy people across ages. Germline V CDR1 and CDR2: KGHDR, SFDVKD. The CDR3 extends over 13 amino acids. With 4 bases removed from V and 7 bases from J, the gap between germline ends came to 10 bases. PCR was performed a second time for about 7 to 11 cycles using a sample-barcoded 5' primer and a J-beta primer mix. TCRdb re-derived calls from the 5' RACE reads in MiXCR, one entry per CDR3 protein. The sample gives fewer than 800,000 distinct CDR3 sequences, about half of which show up once; 25% to 35% is in the top ten. The sequencing sample was made of blood. The receptor's source is a woman aged 55-69 years in good health. The chain links TRBV24-1 to TRBJ2-1, with unresolved D. In DNA form, the CDR3 reads TGTGCCACCAGTGACCTGCTTTGGAATGAGCAGTTCTTC. It is translated as CATSDLLWNEQFF.